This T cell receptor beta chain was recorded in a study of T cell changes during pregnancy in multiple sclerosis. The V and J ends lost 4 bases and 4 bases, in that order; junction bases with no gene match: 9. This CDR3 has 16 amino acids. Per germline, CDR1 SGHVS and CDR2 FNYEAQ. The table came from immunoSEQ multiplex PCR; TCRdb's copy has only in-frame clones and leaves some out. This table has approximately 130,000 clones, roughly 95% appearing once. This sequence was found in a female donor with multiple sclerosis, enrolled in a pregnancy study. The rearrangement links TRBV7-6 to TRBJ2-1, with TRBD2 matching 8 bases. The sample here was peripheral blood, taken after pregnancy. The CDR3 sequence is CASSSPDSGAYNEQFF. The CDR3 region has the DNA TGTGCCAGCAGCTCCCCGGATAGCGGGGCGTACAATGAGCAGTTCTTC. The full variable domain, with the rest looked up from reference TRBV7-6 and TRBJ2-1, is GAGVSQSPRYKVTKRGQDVALRCDPISGHVSLYWYRQALGQGPEFLTYFNYEAQQDKSGLPNDRFSAERPEGSISTLTIQRTEQRDSAMYRCASSSPDSGAYNEQFFGPGTRLTVL.